Here is one TCR beta chain with its context. This clonotype was found many times. No antigen is known for it. No per-base quality is available; no much larger clone lies one base away. The label giving this sample's time point can be read as: patch test 2, 6 weeks after DPC sensitization. What the treatment or condition label conveys for this sample: therapeutic diphenylcyclopropenone sensitization with weekly scalp DPC. At each patch-test visit, blood was drawn before the patch test was applied. Patients were eligible if aged 18 to 70, diagnosed with alopecia and judged suitable for DPC therapy, and pregnant patients were excluded. Unfractionated whole blood was collected in Tempus Blood RNA tubes, and total RNA was extracted from that blood. This record comes from a study of human T cells and chemical hapten exposure (dated by TCRdb to the early 2020s). Some background on the complete study: For sensitization, 2% DPC in acetone was applied to a 2 cm by 2 cm area of upper inner arm skin. Alopecia areata with under or over 50% scalp involvement, alopecia totalis and alopecia universalis were represented in the patient cohort, which was mostly female. Libraries were pooled for sequencing, and per-sample TCR yields varied mainly because of small differences in library volumes within the pool. Blood for TCR sequencing was provided by twenty-nine alopecia patients at one to four time points (pre-sensitization, 2, 6 and 24 weeks). Patch tests used Finn chambers with 0.01% DPC on the upper back, scored after 6 days by International Contact Dermatitis Research Group standards. Weekly therapeutic DPC doses were additionally applied to the scalp of patients throughout the approximately 23-week study period. Blood samples were taken from patients before sensitization (week 0) and then at 2, 6 and about 24 weeks after DPC sensitization. The study tracked peripheral blood TCR repertoire changes in vivo during primary and secondary sensitization to the hapten diphenylcyclopropenone (DPC) in alopecia patients.

Study-wide conclusions, independent of this receptor: All patients had alopecia, a presumed autoimmune disease, so their immune response might differ from that of healthy individuals. Patch test score was positively correlated with the number of PT1 expanded TCRs, with significance at thresholds 8, 16 and 32 but not at 4. DPC sensitization did not change the number of TCRs with a frequency above 1 in 1000, and there was no evidence of changes in global repertoire structure. Expanded TCRs formed significantly more large CDR3 similarity clusters than pre-sensitization or healthy control sets, consistent with antigen-driven responses. After repeated subsampling, the strength of the expansion versus patch-test correlation and the threshold at which it became significant changed.

V gives up 5 bases and J gives up 8 bases, and the segment between their germline ends measures 12 bases. The germline V gene supplies CDR1 MNHEY and CDR2 SVGAGI. The CDR3 goes from the cysteine to the phenylalanine over 12 residues. Just CDR3 DNA is preserved here, 36 bases in frame from base 1. Preparation of the library involved RACE. Sequencing took place on a NextSeq 500. During library preparation, unique molecular identifiers were attached to individual cDNA molecules so that TCRs could be counted quantitatively and reproducibly. For every blood RNA sample, sequencing covered both the TCR alpha and TCR beta chains. Per the source publication's procedure: A median of around 96,000 TCRs per sample was observed, with a range of roughly 23,224 to 750,000. V, J and CDR3 annotation of the TCR reads was performed with the Decombinator software suite. For the PS versus PT1 abundance plots, all samples were subsampled to the same number of TCRs (28,000). TCRs were defined as expanded if absent before sensitization and observed at least eight times at the 2-week time point. Clones were called with MiXCR by TCRdb after fastp trimmed the public reads at Q25, and only in-frame beta chains were retained. CDR3 protein sequences are deduplicated, and each keeps its most common genes and DNA. TCRdb, rather than the study authors, made the V and J calls. Within this sample are approximately 85,000 distinct CDR3 sequences, with roughly 10% of them counted one time only. The top ten hold approximately 2.3% of the sample.

Sample: whole blood, taken in connection with sensitization to the hapten diphenylcyclopropenone (DPC). The receptor was isolated from a woman aged 25 to 39 with alopecia areata. Some clones in this sample may be carry-over from other donors' samples. The rearrangement joined TRBV6-5 to TRBJ1-1; the D gene is unclear. CDR3 loop: CASSHGPREAFF. In nucleotide form, the sequence is TGTGCCAGCAGTCACGGGCCTCGAGAAGCTTTCTTT.